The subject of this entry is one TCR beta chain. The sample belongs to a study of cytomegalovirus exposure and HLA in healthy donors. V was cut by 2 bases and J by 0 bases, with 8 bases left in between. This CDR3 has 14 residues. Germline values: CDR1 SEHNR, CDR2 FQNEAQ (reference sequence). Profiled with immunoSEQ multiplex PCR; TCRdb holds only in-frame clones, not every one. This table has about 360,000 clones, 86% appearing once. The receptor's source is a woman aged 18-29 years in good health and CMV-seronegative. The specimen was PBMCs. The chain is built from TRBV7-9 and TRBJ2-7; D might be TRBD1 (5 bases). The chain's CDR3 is CASSLPGHSYEQYF. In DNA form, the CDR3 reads TGTGCCAGCAGCTTACCAGGGCACTCCTACGAGCAGTACTTC. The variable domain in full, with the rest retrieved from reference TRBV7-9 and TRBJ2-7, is DTGVSQNPRHKITKRGQNVTFRCDPISEHNRLYWYRQTLGQGPEFLTYFQNEAQLEKSRLLSDRFSAERPKGSFSTLEIQRTEQGDSAMYLCASSLPGHSYEQYFGPGTRLTVT.